This entry concerns a single TCR beta chain. This could be a read error, since a much larger clone is one nucleotide away. The data are from a study of spatial heterogeneity in lung cancer. Turning to the study itself: Two to three years after resection was the median timing of the follow-up PBMC samples, which were sequenced when available.

Time point specified: blood at routine non-recurrence follow-up after resection. TCRs were sequenced from unsorted whole RNA of tumor, nontumor lung or PBMC. In germline, CDR1 is MDHEN, CDR2 SYDVKM. This CDR3 is 13 amino acids long. Each CDR3 protein gets one entry after TCRdb re-called the 5' RACE reads with MiXCR. The repertoire holds 40,000 to 50,000 distinct CDR3 sequences, with about 11% as singletons. This chain uses TRBV28 with TRBJ2-7, with TRBD1 identical over 10 bases. The receptor was derived from a female donor with early-stage non-small cell lung cancer. Material: PBMCs, obtained at follow-up. CDR3 DNA: TGTGTCAGCAGGGACAGGGGCCCAAGAGAGCAGTACTTC. Protein sequence: CVSRDRGPREQYF.